The 15 T cell receptor beta chains below come from one sample, sequenced in a study of blood T cell repertoires in COVID-19. Repertoires were generated with immunoSEQ multiplex PCR, while TCRdb's copy carries only in-frame clones and drops some. The profile covers some 300,000 clones, with around 90% appearing a single time and around 0.93% taken by the ten largest. Material: peripheral blood. Source of these receptors: a woman aged 35 to 49 with COVID-19, enrolled during active disease.

This sequence joins TRBV28 and TRBJ2-1, with 9 bases fitting TRBD1. Trimming at V came to 5 bases and at J to 10 bases, leaving 6 bases not matched to a gene. This CDR3 region has 13 residues. Germline V gives CDR1 MDHEN, CDR2 SYDVKM. CDR3 nucleotides: TGTGCCAGCAGTAGACCGACAGGGGGGGAGCAGTTCTTC. It translates to CASSRPTGGEQFF.

The J gene is TRBJ2-1, the V gene TRBV11-2, with D maybe TRBD2 (6 bases). The CDR3 extends over 15 amino acids. The V end was cut by 5 bases, the J end by 3 bases, with 14 bases between. Germline loops: CDR1 SGHAT, CDR2 FQNNGV. The CDR3: CASSRGVDYYNEQFF. The CDR3 coding sequence is TGTGCCAGCAGCCGAGGCGTGGACTACTACAATGAGCAGTTCTTC.

V and J are TRBV5-6 and TRBJ2-1; D not certain. From germline, CDR1 is SGHDT and CDR2 YYEEEE. The CDR3 loop spans 15 amino acids. Trimming left V 0 bases short and J 8 bases short, with 15 bases between. The CDR3 sequence: CASSLGPAVIDEQFF. The CDR3 nucleotides are TGTGCCAGCAGCTTGGGGCCCGCGGTTATCGATGAGCAGTTCTTC.

This clone showed up just once. DNA for the CDR3: TGTGCCAGCACCGGGACAGGGGGCCGCTATGGCTACACCTTC. Encoded protein: CASTGTGGRYGYTF. The chain uses TRBV6-6 and TRBJ1-2, with TRBD1 identical over 12 bases. This CDR3 has 14 residues. V lost 7 bases and J lost 4; bases outside the gene matches: 4. Germline V CDR1 and CDR2: MNHNY, SVGAGI (reference sequence).

The chain joins TRBV7-8 to TRBJ1-6; 7 nucleotides line up with TRBD1. Trimming removed 0 bases from V and 5 bases from J; junction bases left unmatched: 1. Germline V gene sequence: CDR1 SGHVS, CDR2 FQNEAQ. The CDR3 is 15 residues long. DNA for the CDR3: TGTGCCAGCAGCTTAGCCGGGACAGATAATTCACCCCTCCACTTT. Residues: CASSLAGTDNSPLHF. Drawing the rest from reference TRBV7-8 and TRBJ1-6, the complete variable domain is GAGVSQSPRYKVAKRGQDVALRCDPISGHVSLFWYQQALGQGPEFLTYFQNEAQLDKSGLPSDRFFAERPEGSVSTLKIQRTQQEDSAVYLCASSLAGTDNSPLHFGNGTRLTVT.

This clone turned up a few times. This sequence joins TRBV9 and TRBJ2-5, with a tentative D call TRBD2 (7 bases). The length of the CDR3 is 16 residues. Germline V gene sequence: CDR1 SGDLS, CDR2 YYNGEE. Trimming took off 0 bases at V and 4 bases at J, with 16 bases between the two ends. CDR3 bases: TGTGCCAGCAGCGTAGGAGGGGGAGGGTCCACAGAGACCCAGTACTTC. Translated, it gives CASSVGGGGSTETQYF.

V and J are TRBV10-3 and TRBJ2-3; a weak D match, TRBD2 (6 bases). Germline V CDR1 and CDR2: ENHRY, SYGVKD. The ends were cut back, 2 bases at V and 0 bases at J, with 15 bases in the middle. This CDR3 is built from 17 residues. The CDR3 sequence is CAISEPIAVTSTDTQYF. DNA for the CDR3: TGTGCCATCAGTGAGCCCATAGCGGTAACTAGCACAGATACGCAGTATTTT.

This chain links TRBV18 with TRBJ2-2; TRBD1 might be the D (6 bases). CDR3 length: 15 residues. V gave up 3 bases and J gave up 7 bases, with 15 bases separating them. The germline V gene has CDR1 KGHSH and CDR2 LQKENI. DNA for the CDR3: TGTGCCAGCTCACCGCTACAGGGCACGGGCGGGGAGCTGTTTTTT. Protein: CASSPLQGTGGELFF.

The chain joins TRBV6-2 or TRBV6-3 to TRBJ1-2, with D perhaps matching TRBD1 (5 bases). The CDR3 is 13 amino acids. Germline CDR1 MNHEY, CDR2 SVGEGT. V was pared by 3 bases and J by 7 bases, with 12 bases between. The CDR3 loop reads CASSYFRQGGYTF. CDR3 sequence (DNA): TGTGCCAGCAGTTATTTCCGCCAGGGTGGCTACACCTTC.

As DNA, the CDR3 is TGCAGCGTGCAAAAACAGCGGTCGAACACCGGGGAGCTGTTTTTT. Its translation is CSVQKQRSNTGELFF. The V gene is TRBV29-1, the J gene TRBJ2-2; tentative D call: TRBD2 (5 bases). Trimming shortened V by 6 bases and J by 0 bases, and 14 bases separated the two germline ends. Per germline, CDR1 SQVTM and CDR2 ANQGSEA. The CDR3 totals 15 residues.

The chain is built from TRBV7-6 and TRBJ2-7; TRBD1 matches at 8 bases. This CDR3 comprises 16 residues. Germline V gene sequence: CDR1 SGHVS, CDR2 FNYEAQ. V was pared by 2 bases and J by 7 bases, with 13 bases of the junction left unmatched. CDR3 DNA sequence: TGTGCCAGCAGCTTAATTCCAGGGGGCGAAGGCAAAGAGCAGTACTTC. It encodes CASSLIPGGEGKEQYF.

For this clone: Other DNA variants within this sample encode the same CDR3. The chain couples TRBV5-1 to TRBJ2-2, with unresolved D. Per the germline V gene, CDR1 is SGHRS and CDR2 is YFSETQ. Trimming shortened V by 0 bases and J by 1 base, and 7 bases separated the two germline ends. The CDR3 runs 15 residues. CDR3 nucleotide sequence: TGCGCCAGCAGCTTGGGACATCAGAACACCGGGGAGCTGTTTTTT. Amino acids: CASSLGHQNTGELFF. The whole variable domain, remainder taken from reference TRBV5-1 and TRBJ2-2, is KAGVTQTPRYLIKTRGQQVTLSCSPISGHRSVSWYQQTPGQGLQFLFEYFSETQRNKGNFPGRFSGRQFSNSRSEMNVSTLELGDSALYLCASSLGHQNTGELFFGEGSRLTVL.

This chain links TRBV28 with TRBJ1-3, with D unresolved. CDR3 length: 13 amino acids. Looked up from germline, CDR1 is MDHEN and CDR2 is SYDVKM. V lost 10 bases, J lost 0 bases, and 10 bases lay in between. This chain's CDR3 is CAISSPSGNTIYF. The CDR3 region has the DNA TGTGCCATCTCTTCTCCCTCTGGAAACACCATATATTTT. Full variable domain (missing parts from reference TRBV28 and TRBJ1-3): DVKVTQSSRYLVKRTGEKVFLECVQDMDHENMFWYRQDPGLGLRLIYFSYDVKMKEKGDIPEGYSVSREKKERFSLILESASTNQTSMYLCAISSPSGNTIYFGEGSWLTVV.

About this clone: Other DNA sequences of this sample code for an identical CDR3. The chain uses TRBV9 and TRBJ1-6; D might be TRBD1 (5 bases). V was clipped by 0 bases and J by 0 bases, with 7 bases between them. Germline CDR1 reads SGDLS; CDR2 reads YYNGEE. The CDR3 is 16 amino acids. CDR3 region: CASSVGQSSYNSPLHF. As DNA, the CDR3 is TGTGCCAGCAGCGTAGGACAGAGCTCCTATAATTCACCCCTCCACTTT.

The V call is TRBV27, the J call TRBJ1-1; a possible D gene is TRBD1 (5 bases). CDR1 and CDR2 from the germline V gene are MNHEY and SMNVEV (reference sequence). The CDR3 runs to 15 residues. V lost 6 bases to trimming and J lost 1 base, with 15 bases between them. CDR3 DNA sequence: TGTGCCAGCAGGCAGGGTATCGAGAAGAACACTGAAGCTTTCTTT. This gives the protein CASRQGIEKNTEAFF.